This entry is about one T cell receptor (beta chain). This sample is drawn from a study of T cell changes during pregnancy in multiple sclerosis. Clones were read by immunoSEQ multiplex PCR, and TCRdb kept only the in-frame ones, dropping some. The sample records 90,000 to 100,000 clones, more than 85% being singletons. Germline loops: CDR1 WNHNN, CDR2 SYGVQD (reference sequence). The CDR3 length is 14 residues. Trimming took off 10 bases at V and 2 bases at J, with 16 bases between the two ends. This clonotype originated in a female donor with multiple sclerosis, enrolled in a pregnancy study. This material consisted of peripheral blood, taken in the first trimester of pregnancy. The chain joins TRBV10-1 to TRBJ2-3; D ambiguous. The CDR3 region is CATSRERNTDTQYF. The CDR3 DNA reads as TGCGCCACAAGCCGTGAGCGTAACACAGATACGCAGTATTTT.